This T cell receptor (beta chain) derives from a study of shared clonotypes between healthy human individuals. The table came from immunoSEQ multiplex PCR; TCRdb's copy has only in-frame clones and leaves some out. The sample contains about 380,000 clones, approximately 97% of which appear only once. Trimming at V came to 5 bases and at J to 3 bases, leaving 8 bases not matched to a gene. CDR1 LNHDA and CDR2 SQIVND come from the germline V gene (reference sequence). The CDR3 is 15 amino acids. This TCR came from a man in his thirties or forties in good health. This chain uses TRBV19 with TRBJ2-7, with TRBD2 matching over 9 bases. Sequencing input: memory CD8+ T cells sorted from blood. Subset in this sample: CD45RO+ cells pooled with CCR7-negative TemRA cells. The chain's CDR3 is CASSGSGRHSYEQYF. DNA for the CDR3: TGTGCCAGTAGTGGGAGCGGGAGGCACAGCTACGAGCAGTACTTC.